A single T cell receptor beta chain is shown here with its context. Sequencing was performed with immunoSEQ multiplex PCR; in TCRdb, only in-frame clones are kept and a portion is missing. The data hold more than 75,000 clones, with 85% to 95% observed a single time. This sample is drawn from a study of technical replicates of blood from a handful of donors. From germline, CDR1 is LNHDA and CDR2 SQIVND (reference sequence). The CDR3 runs to 14 residues. Between the trimmed V and J ends, which lost 3 bases and 7 bases, there was a span of 15 bases. The specimen sequenced was T cells isolated from PBMCs. V and J are TRBV19 and TRBJ1-2, with D unresolved. The TCR originated in a human donor in good health. Here the CDR3 reads CASSIEKGASGYTF. In DNA, the CDR3 is TGTGCCAGTAGTATCGAGAAGGGAGCGAGTGGCTACACCTTC.